This is a list of T cell receptor beta chains from one sample in a study of blood T cell repertoires in COVID-19. Sequenced by immunoSEQ multiplex PCR; TCRdb stores in-frame clones only, minus some. The table has 150,000 to 200,000 clones, approximately 92% seen once. The specimen sequenced was peripheral blood. Receptors originate from a woman between 50 and 59 years old with acute or convalescent COVID-19. The CDR3 runs from the conserved cysteine through the conserved F or W. The order of the fields is D gene, J gene, V gene, clone size, CDR3 DNA, CDR3 protein. The D gene is left open where the match is weak. Size tells how often a clone was seen (once, few, many) or the class of an expanded clone, and some rows leave it out.

d_gene: TRBD1
j_gene: TRBJ1-2
v_gene: TRBV29-1
abundance: .
CDR3nt: TGCAGCGGGGGACAGGGAAACTATGGCTACACCTTC
CDR3aa: CSGGQGNYGYTF

d_gene: .
j_gene: TRBJ1-2
v_gene: TRBV6-5
abundance: .
CDR3nt: TGTGCCAGCAGTTACTCTCCAACAGGGCTATATGGCTACACCTTC
CDR3aa: CASSYSPTGLYGYTF

d_gene: .
j_gene: TRBJ1-2
v_gene: TRBV6-2/TRBV6-3
abundance: few
CDR3nt: TGTGCCAGCAGTTACCCCTCCGGAGCGTCCATTAACTATGGCTACACCTTC
CDR3aa: CASSYPSGASINYGYTF

d_gene: .
j_gene: TRBJ1-2
v_gene: TRBV4-2
abundance: .
CDR3nt: TGTGCCAGCAGCCAAGATGCAGGGGTCTATGGCTACACCTTC
CDR3aa: CASSQDAGVYGYTF

d_gene: TRBD1
j_gene: TRBJ1-2
v_gene: TRBV7-2
abundance: .
CDR3nt: TGTGCCAGCAGCTTAGAGGGACAGGGAAGGGGCTACACCTTC
CDR3aa: CASSLEGQGRGYTF

d_gene: .
j_gene: TRBJ1-1
v_gene: TRBV7-2
abundance: .
CDR3nt: TGTGCCAGCAGTCTCAGGGGATTGAACACTGAAGCTTTCTTT
CDR3aa: CASSLRGLNTEAFF

d_gene: TRBD1
j_gene: TRBJ1-2
v_gene: TRBV5-1
abundance: .
CDR3nt: TGCGCCAGCAGCTCGACAGGGGAAGGCTATGGCTACACCTTC
CDR3aa: CASSSTGEGYGYTF

d_gene: TRBD1
j_gene: TRBJ1-4
v_gene: TRBV2
abundance: .
CDR3nt: TGTGCCAGCAGACCATGGACAGGTCGGCTATCAGCGGAAAAACTGTTTTTT
CDR3aa: CASRPWTGRLSAEKLFF

d_gene: TRBD1
j_gene: TRBJ1-3
v_gene: TRBV29-1
abundance: .
CDR3nt: TGCAGCGCCCGGACAGGGGAGACTGGAAACACCATATATTTT
CDR3aa: CSARTGETGNTIYF

d_gene: TRBD1
j_gene: TRBJ1-2
v_gene: TRBV25-1
abundance: .
CDR3nt: TGTGCCAGCACCCGGTCCGGGGGGACAGGGGGGTATGGCTACACCTTC
CDR3aa: CASTRSGGTGGYGYTF

d_gene: .
j_gene: TRBJ1-1
v_gene: TRBV7-2
abundance: .
CDR3nt: TGTGCCAGCAGCTCCGCCGGTCAGGTGAACACTGAAGCTTTCTTT
CDR3aa: CASSSAGQVNTEAFF

d_gene: TRBD2
j_gene: TRBJ2-7
v_gene: TRBV7-2
abundance: .
CDR3nt: TGTGCCAGCAGCCCAGGACTAGCGGGAGGACTTGAGCAGTACTTC
CDR3aa: CASSPGLAGGLEQYF

d_gene: TRBD1
j_gene: TRBJ2-7
v_gene: TRBV6-5
abundance: few
CDR3nt: TGTGCCAGCAGTTACCCCAGGGGGCGAAGCTCCTACGAGCAGTACTTC
CDR3aa: CASSYPRGRSSYEQYF

d_gene: .
j_gene: TRBJ1-2
v_gene: TRBV13
abundance: .
CDR3nt: TGTGCCAGCAGCCCGGGAAACTATGGCTACACCTTC
CDR3aa: CASSPGNYGYTF

d_gene: TRBD2
j_gene: TRBJ2-2
v_gene: TRBV3-1/TRBV3-2
abundance: .
CDR3nt: TGTGCCAGCAGCCAAGTTATGCTAGCGGGGGCCACGGGGGAGCTGTTTTTT
CDR3aa: CASSQVMLAGATGELFF

d_gene: .
j_gene: TRBJ2-1
v_gene: TRBV11-2
abundance: .
CDR3nt: TGTGCCAGCAGCTTAAATAGTGGACTTTACAATGAGCAGTTCTTC
CDR3aa: CASSLNSGLYNEQFF

d_gene: .
j_gene: TRBJ1-1
v_gene: TRBV27
abundance: .
CDR3nt: TGTGCCAGCAGTTTCCCGGCAGGCATGAACACTGAAGCTTTCTTT
CDR3aa: CASSFPAGMNTEAFF

d_gene: .
j_gene: TRBJ2-7
v_gene: TRBV24-1
abundance: .
CDR3nt: TGTGCCACCATGGGACACCAGAGCTCCTACGAGCAGTACTTC
CDR3aa: CATMGHQSSYEQYF

d_gene: .
j_gene: TRBJ2-1
v_gene: TRBV9
abundance: .
CDR3nt: TGTGCCAGCAGCCTCCAGGCCTGGAGGGGCGATGAGCAGTTCTTC
CDR3aa: CASSLQAWRGDEQFF

d_gene: .
j_gene: TRBJ2-1
v_gene: TRBV3-1/TRBV3-2
abundance: .
CDR3nt: TGTGCCAGCAGCCAACGAGGCGGGCGACACAATGAGCAGTTCTTC
CDR3aa: CASSQRGGRHNEQFF

d_gene: .
j_gene: TRBJ1-1
v_gene: TRBV29-1
abundance: once
CDR3nt: TGCAGCGTTGTCGGCAGGATGAACACTGAAGCTTTCTTT
CDR3aa: CSVVGRMNTEAFF

d_gene: TRBD1
j_gene: TRBJ2-1
v_gene: TRBV6-4
abundance: .
CDR3nt: TGTGCCAGCAGTTCTGGACAGGGGCCGAATGAGCAGTTCTTC
CDR3aa: CASSSGQGPNEQFF

d_gene: TRBD1
j_gene: TRBJ1-5
v_gene: TRBV19
abundance: few
CDR3nt: TGTGCCAGTACAAAAGCAGGGGGCGGAACACATCAGCCCCAGCATTTT
CDR3aa: CASTKAGGGTHQPQHF

d_gene: .
j_gene: TRBJ2-7
v_gene: TRBV28
abundance: .
CDR3nt: TGTGCCAGCAGTTCTCTACTAGTTCTGGGGACATTCTACGAGCAGTACTTC
CDR3aa: CASSSLLVLGTFYEQYF

d_gene: .
j_gene: TRBJ2-2
v_gene: TRBV28
abundance: .
CDR3nt: TGTGCCAGCCGACTACTCACGAACACCGGGGAGCTGTTTTTT
CDR3aa: CASRLLTNTGELFF

d_gene: .
j_gene: TRBJ2-1
v_gene: TRBV5-8
abundance: .
CDR3nt: TGTGCCAGCACTACGCCGGACGGGGGACGGGACCCCCCCTACAATGAGCAGTTCTTC
CDR3aa: CASTTPDGGRDPPYNEQFF

d_gene: .
j_gene: TRBJ2-7
v_gene: TRBV21-1
abundance: .
CDR3nt: TGTGCCAGCAGCCCGTCTAGCGGGGACTCCTACGAGCAGTACTTC
CDR3aa: CASSPSSGDSYEQYF

d_gene: TRBD1
j_gene: TRBJ2-5
v_gene: TRBV29-1
abundance: .
CDR3nt: TGCAGCGCTTCGACAGGGGACCAAGAGACCCAGTACTTC
CDR3aa: CSASTGDQETQYF

d_gene: TRBD1
j_gene: TRBJ1-3
v_gene: TRBV9
abundance: .
CDR3nt: TGTGCCAGCAGCCCTTCGACAGGGGATCGGATTCTCTCTGGAAACACCATATATTTT
CDR3aa: CASSPSTGDRILSGNTIYF

d_gene: TRBD1
j_gene: TRBJ1-1
v_gene: TRBV24-1
abundance: many
CDR3nt: TGTGCCACCAGTGATGCGGGACAGGGTAAAGCTTTCTTT
CDR3aa: CATSDAGQGKAFF

d_gene: TRBD1
j_gene: TRBJ1-6
v_gene: TRBV9
abundance: .
CDR3nt: TGTGCCAGCAGCGTAGGGGCGACAGGGGTTAATTCACCCCTCCACTTT
CDR3aa: CASSVGATGVNSPLHF

d_gene: .
j_gene: TRBJ1-2
v_gene: TRBV28
abundance: .
CDR3nt: TGTGCCAGCAGTTTAGAGGTGGGGGGTATTTCTAACTATGGCTACACCTTC
CDR3aa: CASSLEVGGISNYGYTF

d_gene: .
j_gene: TRBJ1-5
v_gene: TRBV12-3/TRBV12-4
abundance: .
CDR3nt: TGTGCCAGCAGTTTTATAGGGGAACAGCCCCAGCATTTT
CDR3aa: CASSFIGEQPQHF

d_gene: .
j_gene: TRBJ2-1
v_gene: TRBV20-1
abundance: once
CDR3nt: TGCAGTCCATATACCAGGAATGAGCAGTTCTTC
CDR3aa: CSPYTRNEQFF

d_gene: .
j_gene: TRBJ1-2
v_gene: TRBV7-3
abundance: .
CDR3nt: TGTGCCAGCAGCTTAGGTGGCAGGGGAAACGGCTACACCTTC
CDR3aa: CASSLGGRGNGYTF

d_gene: .
j_gene: TRBJ2-1
v_gene: TRBV11-2
abundance: .
CDR3nt: TGTGCCAGCAGCTTAAGCCAGGCACTGTTCTACAATGAGCAGTTCTTC
CDR3aa: CASSLSQALFYNEQFF

d_gene: .
j_gene: TRBJ1-1
v_gene: TRBV2
abundance: .
CDR3nt: TGTGCCAGCAGTGAAGCGTTTCATGAAGCTTTCTTT
CDR3aa: CASSEAFHEAFF

d_gene: TRBD1
j_gene: TRBJ1-3
v_gene: TRBV6-5
abundance: .
CDR3nt: TGTGCCGCCCGGGACAGGGGTGGGGGAAACACCATATATTTT
CDR3aa: CAARDRGGGNTIYF

d_gene: .
j_gene: TRBJ2-3
v_gene: TRBV5-6
abundance: .
CDR3nt: TGTGCCAGCAGCCAGCGACAGTCGCGGGATACGCAGTATTTT
CDR3aa: CASSQRQSRDTQYF

d_gene: .
j_gene: TRBJ2-7
v_gene: TRBV7-9
abundance: .
CDR3nt: TGTGCCAGCAGCTTCACACAGGGGGGGTACGAGCAGTACTTC
CDR3aa: CASSFTQGGYEQYF

d_gene: TRBD1
j_gene: TRBJ1-5
v_gene: TRBV28
abundance: .
CDR3nt: TGTGCCAGCACCAAGGGACAGCTCAATCAGCCCCAGCATTTT
CDR3aa: CASTKGQLNQPQHF

d_gene: .
j_gene: TRBJ1-5
v_gene: TRBV6-5
abundance: .
CDR3nt: TGTGCCAGCAGCGGGGGTGTGAATAGCAATCAGCCCCAGCATTTT
CDR3aa: CASSGGVNSNQPQHF

d_gene: TRBD1
j_gene: TRBJ1-6
v_gene: TRBV5-6
abundance: .
CDR3nt: TGTGCCAGCAGCGGCGGGACAGGGGGTTCACCCCTCCACTTT
CDR3aa: CASSGGTGGSPLHF

d_gene: TRBD2
j_gene: TRBJ2-7
v_gene: TRBV4-3
abundance: .
CDR3nt: TGCGCCAGCAGCCAAGATACTAGCGGAAATTACGAGCAGTACTTC
CDR3aa: CASSQDTSGNYEQYF

d_gene: TRBD1
j_gene: TRBJ2-3
v_gene: TRBV25-1
abundance: .
CDR3nt: TGTGCCAGCAGTGGGCAGGGGGTTAGCACAGATACGCAGTATTTT
CDR3aa: CASSGQGVSTDTQYF

d_gene: TRBD2
j_gene: TRBJ2-7
v_gene: TRBV28
abundance: .
CDR3nt: TGTGCCAGCAGCTGGGGGGGCTACGAGCAGTACTTC
CDR3aa: CASSWGGYEQYF